This T cell receptor beta chain was recovered during a study of blood T cell repertoires in COVID-19. Across the whole study: Samples taken during acute and convalescent COVID-19 were collected in the United States, Italy and Spain. Sample material is recorded as cDNA or gDNA derived from T cells, B-cell-depleted T cells, or PBMCs.

Original handling: Reference gene primer amplification gave estimated nucleated cell counts. Profiling relied on immunoSEQ multiplex PCR, and the TCRdb table lists in-frame clones only, not all of them. That table is the source of V, J and clone size, and D and trimming were worked out from the DNA. This table holds fewer than 55,000 clones, 84% found once. Trimming took 7 bases from V and 7 from J; bases not matched to a gene: 10. This CDR3 spans 16 amino acids. Germline values: CDR1 MDHEN, CDR2 SYDVKM. The TCR comes from a man between 45 and 60 years old with acute or convalescent COVID-19. Sample: peripheral blood. The chain combines TRBV28 with TRBJ2-1; 13 positions match TRBD2. The CDR3 is CASNPVGTSGKNEQFF. CDR3 nucleotide sequence: TGTGCCAGCAACCCGGTAGGGACTAGCGGGAAGAATGAGCAGTTCTTC.